This TCR beta chain was identified during a study of neurological immune-mediated disorders. Study results and caveats: HTLV-1-associated myelopathy ranked highest for TCR clonal expansion and multiple sclerosis lowest, beneath healthy controls. None of the CDR3 amino acid sequences found in expanded clones was shared across subjects. This suggests that the TCR-beta repertoires were private in all groups.

5'RACE with 10-nucleotide random UMIs produced the cDNA. Sequencing of 15-18 subjects in each run yielded over 180 million TCR-beta sequences. TCRdb re-derived calls from the 5' RACE reads in MiXCR, one entry per CDR3 protein. The sample has fewer than 60,000 distinct CDR3 sequences, around 4% seen once. Per the germline V gene, CDR1 is MNHEY and CDR2 is SMNVEV (reference sequence). V lost 3 bases to trimming and J lost 7 bases, with 18 bases between them. This CDR3 region has 15 residues. This clonotype was detected many times. Its antigen is undetermined. The rearrangement joins TRBV27 to TRBJ1-1; D ambiguous. This clonotype was obtained from a man between 60 and 75 years old with multiple sclerosis. Sequencing input: PBMCs. In DNA form, the CDR3 reads TGTGCCAGCAGTTTCTACCAAGGGCCGGGGAGTGAAGCTTTCTTT. It codes for CASSFYQGPGSEAFF.